This entry lists 3 T cell receptor beta chains sequenced from one sample in a study of regulatory T cells in long-lasting Graves disease. The TCR beta library used iRepertoire HTBI primers with Arm-PCR amplification of CDR3. TCRdb independently ran MiXCR on the multiplex PCR reads; one entry per CDR3 protein. Altogether about 430,000 distinct CDR3 sequences are present, around 20% being singletons, with the ten largest covering around 15%. Stated time point: persistent/refractory GD, antithyroid drugs over 5 years with positive TRAb. PBMCs provided the RNA from which the TCR library was made. The source material was peripheral blood mononuclear cells (PBMCs), sampled when the disease was refractory, from a patient treated with antithyroid drugs. Source of these receptors: a female donor with Graves disease.

There are many counts of this clonotype. The chain employs TRBV3-1 and TRBJ2-5, with TRBD2 matching over 8 bases. Germline V gene data show CDR1 as LGHDT and CDR2 as YNNKEL (reference sequence). V dropped 4 bases and J dropped 2; count of bases not matched to a gene: 9. There are 16 residues in the CDR3. For the CDR3, the DNA is TGTGCCAGCAGCCCCACTTATGGACTAGCACAAGAGACCCAGTACTTC. It yields the protein CASSPTYGLAQETQYF.

This clonotype occurred many times. V usage is TRBV20-1 and J usage is TRBJ2-7, with D possibly TRBD1 on 5 matching bases. Germline V lookup: CDR1 DFQATT, CDR2 SNEGSKA (reference sequence). V lost 3 bases and J 3 bases, leaving 12 bases between the germline ends. The CDR3 runs 13 residues. In DNA, the CDR3 is TGCAGTGCTAGGGTCAGGGCTAGCTACGAGCAGTACTTC. Amino acids: CSARVRASYEQYF.

The rearrangement links TRBV24-1 to TRBJ2-1, with TRBD1 identical over 7 bases. Germline CDR1 KGHDR, CDR2 SFDVKD. With 4 bases clipped from V and 8 bases from J, the junction kept 4 bases outside the gene matches. This CDR3 contains 13 residues. CDR3 in amino acids: CATSETGADEQFF. CDR3 coding DNA: TGTGCCACCAGTGAAACAGGGGCCGATGAGCAGTTCTTC.